Sequencing of this T cell receptor beta chain was carried out in a study of T cell responses to AZD1222 COVID-19 vaccine. Study observations and caveats: Rises in breadth and depth of Spike-specific TCRs came after two AZD1222 doses.

On this clone: Antigen specificity is unknown.

The germline gives CDR1 MGHDK, CDR2 SYGVNS. J was trimmed by 6 bases and V by 0 bases; bases with no gene match: 7. This CDR3 spans 16 amino acids. Produced via immunoSEQ multiplex PCR; TCRdb's table is partial and in-frame only. The table records fewer than 150,000 clones, 90% of them present only once. The V call is TRBV25-1, the J call TRBJ2-3, with TRBD1 matching over 9 bases. The sequence was collected from an adult in good health. The sequencing here drew on peripheral blood, taken on day 0 of AZD1222 vaccination. The CDR3 DNA sequence: TGTGCCAGCAGTGAATATAAACAGGGGGCTAAGGATACGCAGTATTTT. This gives the protein CASSEYKQGAKDTQYF.